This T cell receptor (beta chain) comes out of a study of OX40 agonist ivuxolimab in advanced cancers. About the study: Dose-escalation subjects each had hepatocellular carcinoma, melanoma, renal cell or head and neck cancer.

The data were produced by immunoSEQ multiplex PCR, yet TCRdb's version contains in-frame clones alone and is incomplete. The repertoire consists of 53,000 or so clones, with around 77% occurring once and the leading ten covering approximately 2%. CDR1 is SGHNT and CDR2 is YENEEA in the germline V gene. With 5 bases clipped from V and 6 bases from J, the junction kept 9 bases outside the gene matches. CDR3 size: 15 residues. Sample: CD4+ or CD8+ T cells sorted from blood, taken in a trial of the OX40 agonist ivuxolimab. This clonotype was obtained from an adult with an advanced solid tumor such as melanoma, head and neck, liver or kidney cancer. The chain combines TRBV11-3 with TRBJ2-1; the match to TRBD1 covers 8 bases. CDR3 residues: CASSNRGQGSNEQFF. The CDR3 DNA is TGTGCCAGCAGCAATCGCGGACAGGGATCCAATGAGCAGTTCTTC.